Listed below are T cell receptor beta chains from one sample, sequenced in a study of T-cell reconstitution after alpha-beta-depleted transplantation in children. TCRdb passed the PCR reads through MiXCR, listing each CDR3 protein once. The table has about 600,000 distinct CDR3 sequences, about 21% seen once. The sequenced sample was PBMCs, mostly from graft donor cells, obtained 360 days after TCRalphabeta/CD19-depleted stem cell transplant. All receptors come from a boy in the first two years of life who had a stem cell transplant for acute myeloid leukemia, so the T cells may come from the graft donor. Both conserved end residues are part of each CDR3. D genes are given only for firm matches. Rows may omit the clone size; those that give it use once, few, many or a size class.

clone_size j_call d_call v_call cdr3_nt cdr3_aa
- TRBJ1-5 - TRBV15 TGTGCCACCAGCAGAGATCCGGGCAGTCAGCCCCAGCATTTT CATSRDPGSQPQHF
many TRBJ2-1 - TRBV24-1 TGTGCCACCAGTGTCCAGGGACCCTACAATGAGCAGTTCTTC CATSVQGPYNEQFF
- TRBJ2-1 - TRBV11-2 TGTGCCAGCAGCTTTGGGGGGGCCCCATCCTGCAATGAGCAGTTCTTC CASSFGGAPSCNEQFF
many TRBJ1-2 TRBD1 TRBV10-1 TGCGCCAGTACCCGGACAGGGAGGATTAACTATGGCTACACCTTC CASTRTGRINYGYTF
- TRBJ2-3 - TRBV20-1 TGCAGTGCTCAGAGGGAGAGCGGCCTCACAGATACGCAGTATTTT CSAQRESGLTDTQYF
few TRBJ2-1 TRBD2 TRBV7-3 TGTGCCAGCAGTTCAGGTGGGGGGGATGAGCAGTTCTTC CASSSGGGDEQFF
- TRBJ2-1 - TRBV7-9 TGTGCCAGCAGCTTAGGGGGCTTCCCGTACGAACAGTTCTTC CASSLGGFPYEQFF
many TRBJ1-3 TRBD1 TRBV7-8 TGTGCCAGCAGCACCGACAGGGGGGGAGACACCATATATTTT CASSTDRGGDTIYF
- TRBJ1-1 TRBD1 TRBV11-2 TGTGCCAGCAGCTTACCCGGGACAGGGCGGAGAACTGAAGCTTTCTTT CASSLPGTGRRTEAFF
- TRBJ2-5 - TRBV24-1 TGTGCCACCGGGGAGGGGGGGCCGCAAGAGACCCAGTACTTC CATGEGGPQETQYF
- TRBJ2-7 - TRBV4-1 TGCGCCAGCAGCCAAGATAGAGAACGGGTCCTGGAGCAGTACTTC CASSQDRERVLEQYF
few TRBJ2-5 - TRBV29-1 TGCAGCGTTGCAGGGGCAATGTTGTGGGAGACCCAGTACTTC CSVAGAMLWETQYF
- TRBJ1-2 TRBD1 TRBV20-1 TGCAGTGCTAGCGGGACAGCCTATGGCTACACCTTC CSASGTAYGYTF
- TRBJ2-7 - TRBV21-1 TGTGCCAGCAGCAGGAGAGGCGACAGATATACCTACGAGCAGTACTTC CASSRRGDRYTYEQYF
- TRBJ2-3 TRBD2 TRBV10-3 TGTGCCATCAGTGAGTCGACTCGGGGGGGCACAGATACGCAGTATTTT CAISESTRGGTDTQYF
- TRBJ1-1 - TRBV10-3 TGTGCCACACAGGAAGGGGGCACTGAAGCTTTCTTT CATQEGGTEAFF
many TRBJ2-5 - TRBV25-1 TGTGCCAGCAGTGACCATGACAGGATTGGCCAAGAGACCCAGTACTTC CASSDHDRIGQETQYF
few TRBJ2-3 - TRBV7-9 TGTGCCAGCAGCACGAACGTTCGTGCAGATACGCAGTATTTT CASSTNVRADTQYF
few TRBJ2-3 - TRBV12-3/TRBV12-4 TGTGCCAGCAGTTTCGGGGTAGGGCAGGGGACAGATACGCAGTATTTT CASSFGVGQGTDTQYF
few TRBJ1-1 - TRBV7-8 TGTGCCAGCAGCTTAACTGTTTCTTGGGTTGAAGCTTTCTTT CASSLTVSWVEAFF
many TRBJ1-3 - TRBV20-1 TGCAGTGCTAGGGAGCGGGAGGACTCTGGAAACACCATATATTTT CSAREREDSGNTIYF